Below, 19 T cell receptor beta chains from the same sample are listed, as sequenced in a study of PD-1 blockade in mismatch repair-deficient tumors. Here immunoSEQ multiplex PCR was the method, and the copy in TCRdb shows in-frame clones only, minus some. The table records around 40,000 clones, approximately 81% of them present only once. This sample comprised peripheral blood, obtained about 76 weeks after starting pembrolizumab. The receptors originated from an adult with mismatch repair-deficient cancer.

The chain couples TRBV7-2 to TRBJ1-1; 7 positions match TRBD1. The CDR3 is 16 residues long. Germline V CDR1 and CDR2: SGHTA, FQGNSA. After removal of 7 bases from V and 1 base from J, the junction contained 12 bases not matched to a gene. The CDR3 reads CASTTTTGTANTEAFF. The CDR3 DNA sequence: TGTGCCAGCACCACTACGACCGGGACAGCGAACACTGAAGCTTTCTTT.

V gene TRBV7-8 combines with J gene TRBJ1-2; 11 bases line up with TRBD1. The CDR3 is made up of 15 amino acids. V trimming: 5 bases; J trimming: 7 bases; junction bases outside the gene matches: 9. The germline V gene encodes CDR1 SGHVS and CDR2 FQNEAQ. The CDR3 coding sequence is TGTGCCAGCAGCCCGATGACCGGGACAGGGGGTGGCTACACCTTC. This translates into CASSPMTGTGGGYTF.

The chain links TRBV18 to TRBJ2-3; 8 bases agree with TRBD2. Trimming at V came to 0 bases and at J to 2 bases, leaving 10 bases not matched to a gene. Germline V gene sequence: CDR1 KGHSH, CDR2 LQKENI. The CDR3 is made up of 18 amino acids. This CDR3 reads CASSPPRTSRTNTDTQYF. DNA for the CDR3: TGTGCCAGCTCACCACCGCGGACTAGCAGGACGAACACAGATACGCAGTATTTT.

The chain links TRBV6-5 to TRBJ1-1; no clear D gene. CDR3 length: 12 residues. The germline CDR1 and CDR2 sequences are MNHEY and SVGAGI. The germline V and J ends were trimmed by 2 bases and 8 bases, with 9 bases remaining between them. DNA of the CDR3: TGTGCCAGCAGTTACAGGTCAGGCGAAGCTTTCTTT. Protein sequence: CASSYRSGEAFF.

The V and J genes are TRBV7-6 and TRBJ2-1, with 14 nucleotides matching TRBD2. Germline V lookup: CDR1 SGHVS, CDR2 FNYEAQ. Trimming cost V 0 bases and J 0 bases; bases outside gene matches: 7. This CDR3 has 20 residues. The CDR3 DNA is TGTGCCAGCAGCTTAGCGGGACTAGCGGGAGTCAGGAGCTCCTACAATGAGCAGTTCTTC. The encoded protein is CASSLAGLAGVRSSYNEQFF.

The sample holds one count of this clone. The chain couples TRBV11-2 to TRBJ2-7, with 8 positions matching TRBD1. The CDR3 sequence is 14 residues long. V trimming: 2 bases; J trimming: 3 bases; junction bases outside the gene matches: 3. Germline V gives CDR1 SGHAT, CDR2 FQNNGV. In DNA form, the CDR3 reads TGTGCCAGCAGCTTACATGGACAGGGCTACGAGCAGTACTTC. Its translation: CASSLHGQGYEQYF.

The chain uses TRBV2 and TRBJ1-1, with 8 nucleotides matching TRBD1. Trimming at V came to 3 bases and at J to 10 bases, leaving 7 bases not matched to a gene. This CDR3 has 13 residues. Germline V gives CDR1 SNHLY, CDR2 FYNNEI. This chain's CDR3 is CASSDRGLSGAFF. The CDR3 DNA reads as TGTGCCAGCAGTGACAGGGGGCTTTCGGGAGCTTTCTTT.

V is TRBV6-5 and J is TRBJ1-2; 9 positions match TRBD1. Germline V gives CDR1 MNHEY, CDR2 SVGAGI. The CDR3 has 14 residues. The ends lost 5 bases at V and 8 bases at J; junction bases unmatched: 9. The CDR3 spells CASSGDRVLDGYTF. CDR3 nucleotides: TGTGCCAGCAGTGGGGACAGGGTCCTCGACGGCTACACCTTC.

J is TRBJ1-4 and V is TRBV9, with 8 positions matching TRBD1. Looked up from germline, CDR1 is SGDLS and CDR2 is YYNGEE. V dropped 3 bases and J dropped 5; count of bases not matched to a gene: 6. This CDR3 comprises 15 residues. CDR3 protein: CASSGGTGRNEKLFF. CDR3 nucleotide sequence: TGTGCCAGCAGCGGAGGGACAGGCAGAAATGAAAAACTGTTTTTT.

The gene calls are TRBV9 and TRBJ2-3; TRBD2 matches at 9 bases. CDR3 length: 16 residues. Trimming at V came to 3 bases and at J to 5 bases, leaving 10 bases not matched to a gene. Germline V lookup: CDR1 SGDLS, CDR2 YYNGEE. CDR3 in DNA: TGTGCCAGCAGCGCCCCAACTGCGGGAGGGGTAGATACGCAGTATTTT. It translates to CASSAPTAGGVDTQYF.

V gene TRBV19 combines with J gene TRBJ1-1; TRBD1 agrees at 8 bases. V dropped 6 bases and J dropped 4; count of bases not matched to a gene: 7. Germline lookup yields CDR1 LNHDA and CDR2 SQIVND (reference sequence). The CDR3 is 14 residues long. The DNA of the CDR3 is TGTGCCAGTAGCAGGGGCAGGGGGCTCACTGAAGCTTTCTTT. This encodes CASSRGRGLTEAFF.

The CDR3 loop is CASSVERQTINEQFF. The CDR3 DNA sequence: TGTGCCAGCAGCGTCGAACGGCAAACCATCAATGAGCAGTTCTTC. This sequence joins TRBV9 and TRBJ2-1; no clear D. The CDR3 is 15 residues long. Trimming removed 2 bases at V and 6 bases at J, with 15 bases between. CDR1 and CDR2 (germline): SGDLS, YYNGEE.

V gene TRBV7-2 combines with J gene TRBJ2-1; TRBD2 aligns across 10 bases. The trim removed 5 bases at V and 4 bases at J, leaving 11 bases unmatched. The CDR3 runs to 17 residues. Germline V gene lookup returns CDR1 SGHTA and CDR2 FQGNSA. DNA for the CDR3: TGTGCCAGCAGCCAACCGGGACTAGCGAGAGAATACAATGAGCAGTTCTTC. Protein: CASSQPGLAREYNEQFF.

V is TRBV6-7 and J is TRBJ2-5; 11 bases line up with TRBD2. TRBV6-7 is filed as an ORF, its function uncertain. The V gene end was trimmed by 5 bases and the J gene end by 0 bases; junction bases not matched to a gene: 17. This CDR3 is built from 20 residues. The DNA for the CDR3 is TGTGCCAGCAGTGGCCAATCAATAGCTAGCGGGAGGTTGTACCAAGAGACCCAGTACTTC. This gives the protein CASSGQSIASGRLYQETQYF.

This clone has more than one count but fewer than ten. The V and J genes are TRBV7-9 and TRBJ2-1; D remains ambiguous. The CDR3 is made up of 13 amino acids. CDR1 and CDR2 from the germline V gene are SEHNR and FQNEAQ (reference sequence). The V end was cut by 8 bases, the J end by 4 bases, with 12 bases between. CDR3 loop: CASAPFGYNEQFF. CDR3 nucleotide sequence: TGTGCCAGCGCCCCTTTTGGGTACAATGAGCAGTTCTTC.

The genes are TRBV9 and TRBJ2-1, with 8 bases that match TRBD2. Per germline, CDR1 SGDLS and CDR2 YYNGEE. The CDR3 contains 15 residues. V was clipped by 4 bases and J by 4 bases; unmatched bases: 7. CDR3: CASSSIAGLYNEQFF. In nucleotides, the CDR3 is TGTGCCAGCAGCTCCATAGCGGGACTGTACAATGAGCAGTTCTTC.

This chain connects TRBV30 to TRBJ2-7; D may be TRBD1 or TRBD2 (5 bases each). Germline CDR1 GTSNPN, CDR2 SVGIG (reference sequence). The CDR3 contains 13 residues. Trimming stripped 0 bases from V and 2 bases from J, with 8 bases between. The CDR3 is CAWSVGRTYEQYF. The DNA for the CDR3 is TGTGCCTGGAGTGTGGGACGGACCTACGAGCAGTACTTC. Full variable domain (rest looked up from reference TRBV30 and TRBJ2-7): SQTIHQWPATLVQPVGSPLSLECTVEGTSNPNLYWYRQAAGRGLQLLFYSVGIGQISSEVPQNLSASRPQDRQFILSSKKLLLSDSGFYLCAWSVGRTYEQYFGPGTRLTVT.

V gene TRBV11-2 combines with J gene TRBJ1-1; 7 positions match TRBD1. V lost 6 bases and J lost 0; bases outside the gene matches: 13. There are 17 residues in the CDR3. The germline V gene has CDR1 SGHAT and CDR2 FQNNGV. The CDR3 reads CASSFRSGQTMNTEAFF. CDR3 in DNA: TGTGCCAGCAGTTTTAGGTCGGGACAGACCATGAACACTGAAGCTTTCTTT. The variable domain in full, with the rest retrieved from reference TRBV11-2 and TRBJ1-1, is EAGVAQSPRYKIIEKRQSVAFWCNPISGHATLYWYQQILGQGPKLLIQFQNNGVVDDSQLPKDRFSAERLKGVDSTLKIQPAKLEDSAVYLCASSFRSGQTMNTEAFFGQGTRLTVV.

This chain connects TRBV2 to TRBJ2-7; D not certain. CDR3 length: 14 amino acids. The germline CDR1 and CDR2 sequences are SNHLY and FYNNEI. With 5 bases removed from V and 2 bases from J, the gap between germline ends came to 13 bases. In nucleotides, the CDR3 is TGTGCCAGCAGTCCTGGAGTCAGTACCTACGAGCAGTACTTC. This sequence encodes CASSPGVSTYEQYF.